The clone carrying this TCR beta chain came up once. The record originates from a study of blood T cell repertoires in COVID-19. As for the study in general: COVID-19 samples, acute and convalescent, were from the United States, Italy and Spain. PBMCs, B-cell-depleted T cells, or T cells provided the cDNA or gDNA that made up the material.

As processed by the authors: Using reference gene primer amplification, nucleated cell counts were estimated. Produced via immunoSEQ multiplex PCR; TCRdb's table is partial and in-frame only. The DNA gave D and trimming, while V, J and clone size come from that table. The sample holds some 260,000 clones, approximately 91% seen once. Losses at the gene ends were 7 bases for V and 7 bases for J; bases not matched to a gene: 5. The CDR3 runs to 13 residues. The sequence derives from a woman in her 30s with acute or convalescent COVID-19. J is TRBJ2-5 and V is TRBV12-3 or TRBV12-4; the match to TRBD2 covers 11 bases. Source material: peripheral blood. The DNA of the CDR3 is TGTGCCAGCACCATGGGGACTAGCGGGACCCAGTACTTC. It codes for CASTMGTSGTQYF.